This TCR beta chain was captured in a study of identical twins. The germline V gene encodes CDR1 DFQATT and CDR2 SNEGSKA (reference sequence). Deletions cut 0 bases from V and 0 bases from J, with 8 bases between. This CDR3 has 15 residues. TCRdb passed the 5' RACE reads through MiXCR, listing each CDR3 protein once. Seen here are approximately 500,000 distinct CDR3 sequences, approximately 24% observed once, and the top ten hold just under 3%. This clonotype was counted between two and nine times. These data are also associated with another study on T cells expressing NK-cell markers. This second study notes: It was sorted CD3+CD56-NKG2C+, CD3+CD56+NKG2C- and CD3+CD56+NKG2C+ T cells that provided the TCR beta repertoires.

Sequences were obtained from CD4+ T cells sorted from blood. The TCR comes from a young woman in good health. This chain joins TRBV20-1 and TRBJ2-2; D is undetermined. The CDR3 DNA follows: TGCAGTGCTAGAGATCGTACACCGAACACCGGGGAGCTGTTTTTT. Amino acids: CSARDRTPNTGELFF.